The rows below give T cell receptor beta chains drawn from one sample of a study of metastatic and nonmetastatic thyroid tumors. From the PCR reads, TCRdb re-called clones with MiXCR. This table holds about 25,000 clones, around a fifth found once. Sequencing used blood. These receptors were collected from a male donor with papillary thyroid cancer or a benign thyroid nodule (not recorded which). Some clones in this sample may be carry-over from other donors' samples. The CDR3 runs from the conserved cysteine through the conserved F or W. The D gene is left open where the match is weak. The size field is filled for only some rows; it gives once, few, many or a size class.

cdr3_aa: CASSVQGNIQYF; cdr3_nt: TGTGCCAGCAGTGTCCAGGGAAACATTCAGTACTTC; d_call: -; v_call: TRBV2; clone_size: many; j_call: TRBJ2-4
cdr3_aa: CASSLAMAGFGQPQHF; cdr3_nt: TGTGCCAGCAGCTTGGCCATGGCGGGGTTTGGTCAGCCCCAGCATTTT; d_call: -; v_call: TRBV5-6; clone_size: many; j_call: TRBJ1-5
cdr3_aa: CASSLATTNTEAFF; cdr3_nt: TGTGCCAGCAGCTTAGCGACGACGAACACTGAAGCTTTCTTT; d_call: -; v_call: TRBV7-8; clone_size: -; j_call: TRBJ1-1
cdr3_aa: CASSSDGRNYGYTF; cdr3_nt: TGTGCCAGTAGTTCGGACGGCCGAAACTATGGCTACACCTTC; d_call: -; v_call: TRBV19; clone_size: -; j_call: TRBJ1-2
cdr3_aa: CASSLLAGNYGYTF; cdr3_nt: TGTGCCAGCAGTTTATTGGCAGGGAACTATGGCTACACCTTC; d_call: -; v_call: TRBV27; clone_size: medium-sized; j_call: TRBJ1-2
cdr3_aa: CASSYLSRGTDAQYF; cdr3_nt: TGTGCCAGCAGTTACCTATCCCGAGGCACAGATGCGCAGTATTTT; d_call: -; v_call: TRBV6-5; clone_size: few; j_call: TRBJ2-3
cdr3_aa: CASSENRGPNLYTQYF; cdr3_nt: TGTGCCAGTAGTGAAAATAGAGGACCGAACCTGTATACGCAGTATTTT; d_call: -; v_call: TRBV19; clone_size: -; j_call: TRBJ2-3
cdr3_aa: CASSPTGGTGRPNEKLFF; cdr3_nt: TGTGCCAGTAGTCCCACTGGCGGGACAGGCCGGCCGAATGAAAAACTGTTTTTT; d_call: TRBD1; v_call: TRBV19; clone_size: many; j_call: TRBJ1-4
cdr3_aa: CAGTTGLGGYGYTF; cdr3_nt: TGTGCCGGTACCACAGGCTTAGGTGGCTATGGCTACACCTTC; d_call: -; v_call: TRBV19; clone_size: many; j_call: TRBJ1-2
cdr3_aa: CASSLAGQDF; cdr3_nt: TGCGCCAGCAGCTTGGCCGGGCAGGACTTC; d_call: -; v_call: TRBV5-1; clone_size: -; j_call: TRBJ2-4
cdr3_aa: CASSRLAGDYNEQFF; cdr3_nt: TGTGCCAGCAGCCGACTAGCGGGAGACTACAATGAGCAGTTCTTC; d_call: TRBD2; v_call: TRBV6-1; clone_size: medium-sized; j_call: TRBJ2-1
cdr3_aa: CASSQEGEEFF; cdr3_nt: TGTGCCAGCAGCCAAGAGGGAGAGGAGTTCTTC; d_call: -; v_call: TRBV3-1; clone_size: many; j_call: TRBJ2-1
cdr3_aa: CSASHNEQFF; cdr3_nt: TGCAGTGCTTCACACAATGAGCAGTTCTTC; d_call: -; v_call: TRBV20-1; clone_size: -; j_call: TRBJ2-1
cdr3_aa: CASRPSGRANTGELFF; cdr3_nt: TGTGCCAGCAGACCTAGCGGGAGGGCGAACACCGGGGAGCTGTTTTTT; d_call: TRBD2; v_call: TRBV5-8; clone_size: -; j_call: TRBJ2-2
cdr3_aa: CASSPMGRGRAETQYF; cdr3_nt: TGTGCCAGTAGTCCTATGGGCAGAGGGAGGGCGGAGACCCAGTACTTC; d_call: TRBD2; v_call: TRBV19; clone_size: -; j_call: TRBJ2-5
cdr3_aa: CASRGVGYTGELFF; cdr3_nt: TGTGCCAGTAGGGGCGTGGGTTACACCGGGGAGCTGTTTTTT; d_call: -; v_call: TRBV19; clone_size: many; j_call: TRBJ2-2
cdr3_aa: CASSRDTNQPQHF; cdr3_nt: TGTGCCAGCAGTCGGGACACCAATCAGCCCCAGCATTTT; d_call: -; v_call: TRBV2; clone_size: many; j_call: TRBJ1-5
cdr3_aa: CAISQDISGANVLTF; cdr3_nt: TGTGCCATCAGCCAAGATATTTCTGGGGCCAACGTCCTGACTTTC; d_call: -; v_call: TRBV4-2; clone_size: -; j_call: TRBJ2-6
cdr3_aa: CASGYPEYQGTGEAFF; cdr3_nt: TGTGCCAGCGGTTACCCGGAATATCAAGGTACAGGTGAGGCTTTCTTT; d_call: -; v_call: TRBV6-6; clone_size: -; j_call: TRBJ1-1
cdr3_aa: CASSYSGTNNEQLF; cdr3_nt: TGTGCCAGCAGTTACTCAGGTACTAACAATGAGCAGCTCTTC; d_call: -; v_call: TRBV6-2/TRBV6-3; clone_size: -; j_call: TRBJ2-1
cdr3_aa: CASSPSDPSNEQYF; cdr3_nt: TGTGCCAGCAGTCCAAGCGATCCCTCCAACGAGCAGTACTTC; d_call: -; v_call: TRBV27; clone_size: few; j_call: TRBJ2-7
cdr3_aa: CSAGWQGGDEQFF; cdr3_nt: TGCAGTGCTGGGTGGCAGGGAGGGGATGAGCAGTTCTTC; d_call: TRBD2; v_call: TRBV20-1; clone_size: medium-sized; j_call: TRBJ2-1
cdr3_aa: CASSPEGGQGVFYEQYF; cdr3_nt: TGTGCCAGCAGTCCCGAGGGTGGGCAGGGGGTCTTCTACGAGCAGTACTTC; d_call: TRBD1; v_call: TRBV27; clone_size: few; j_call: TRBJ2-7
cdr3_aa: CSAPSRGINSGNTIYF; cdr3_nt: TGCAGTGCTCCTTCTCGGGGGATCAACTCTGGAAACACCATATATTTT; d_call: -; v_call: TRBV20-1; clone_size: many; j_call: TRBJ1-3
cdr3_aa: CASNPGPTYEQYF; cdr3_nt: TGTGCCAGTAACCCTGGACCAACCTACGAGCAGTACTTC; d_call: -; v_call: TRBV19; clone_size: medium-sized; j_call: TRBJ2-7
cdr3_aa: CSAPDPTRMNNEQFF; cdr3_nt: TGCAGTGCTCCGGACCCAACGAGGATGAACAATGAGCAGTTCTTC; d_call: -; v_call: TRBV20-1; clone_size: -; j_call: TRBJ2-1
cdr3_aa: CASSGQGAGNTIYF; cdr3_nt: TGTGCCAGCAGCGGACAGGGGGCTGGAAACACCATATATTTT; d_call: TRBD1; v_call: TRBV9; clone_size: few; j_call: TRBJ1-3
cdr3_aa: CAWSGTANTEAFF; cdr3_nt: TGTGCCTGGAGTGGGACAGCGAACACTGAAGCTTTCTTT; d_call: -; v_call: TRBV30; clone_size: many; j_call: TRBJ1-1
cdr3_aa: CASSSQDCLETQCF; cdr3_nt: TGTGCCAGCAGCAGCCAGGACTGTTTAGAGACCCAGTGCTTC; d_call: -; v_call: TRBV5-8; clone_size: once; j_call: TRBJ2-5
cdr3_aa: CASRGAGGADEKLFF; cdr3_nt: TGTGCCAGCAGGGGGGCGGGAGGGGCGGATGAAAAACTGTTTTTT; d_call: -; v_call: TRBV28; clone_size: many; j_call: TRBJ1-4
cdr3_aa: CATSDSNRDEQYF; cdr3_nt: TGTGCCACCAGTGACAGTAACAGGGACGAGCAGTACTTC; d_call: -; v_call: TRBV24-1; clone_size: medium-sized; j_call: TRBJ2-7
cdr3_aa: CASKQGSYEQYF; cdr3_nt: TGTGCCAGTAAACAGGGCTCCTACGAGCAGTACTTC; d_call: -; v_call: TRBV2; clone_size: medium-sized; j_call: TRBJ2-7
cdr3_aa: CATSDGGAEYEQYF; cdr3_nt: TGTGCCACCAGTGATGGGGGGGCAGAATACGAGCAGTACTTC; d_call: -; v_call: TRBV24-1; clone_size: medium-sized; j_call: TRBJ2-7
cdr3_aa: CSAREAGTRGYTF; cdr3_nt: TGCAGTGCTAGGGAGGCCGGGACCCGTGGCTACACCTTC; d_call: -; v_call: TRBV20-1; clone_size: -; j_call: TRBJ1-2
cdr3_aa: CASSLEDRGANVLTF; cdr3_nt: TGCGCCAGCAGCTTGGAAGACAGGGGAGCCAACGTCCTGACTTTC; d_call: TRBD1; v_call: TRBV5-1; clone_size: few; j_call: TRBJ2-6
cdr3_aa: CASSQNRVSDEQFF; cdr3_nt: TGCGCCAGCAGCCAGAACAGGGTATCGGATGAGCAGTTCTTC; d_call: -; v_call: TRBV5-1; clone_size: medium-sized; j_call: TRBJ2-1
cdr3_aa: CASSFQRPNEQFF; cdr3_nt: TGTGCCAGTAGTTTCCAGCGGCCCAATGAGCAGTTCTTC; d_call: -; v_call: TRBV19; clone_size: medium-sized; j_call: TRBJ2-1
cdr3_aa: CASSYSGSYRDTQYF; cdr3_nt: TGTGCCAGCAGCTATAGCGGGAGTTACAGAGATACGCAGTATTTT; d_call: TRBD2; v_call: TRBV3-1; clone_size: many; j_call: TRBJ2-3
cdr3_aa: CSVATGMNTEAFF; cdr3_nt: TGCAGCGTTGCGACAGGGATGAACACTGAAGCTTTCTTT; d_call: TRBD1; v_call: TRBV29-1; clone_size: many; j_call: TRBJ1-1
cdr3_aa: CAISFPIVGEQFF; cdr3_nt: TGTGCCATCAGTTTTCCGATAGTCGGTGAGCAGTTCTTC; d_call: -; v_call: TRBV12-3/TRBV12-4; clone_size: few; j_call: TRBJ2-1
cdr3_aa: CASSLIGADTQYF; cdr3_nt: TGCGCCAGCAGCTTGATCGGGGCAGATACGCAGTATTTT; d_call: -; v_call: TRBV5-1; clone_size: many; j_call: TRBJ2-3
cdr3_aa: CSVVLAGEQFF; cdr3_nt: TGCAGCGTTGTTCTAGCGGGAGAGCAGTTCTTC; d_call: TRBD2; v_call: TRBV29-1; clone_size: many; j_call: TRBJ2-1
cdr3_aa: CASSAEGLYNEQFF; cdr3_nt: TGTGCCAGCAGTGCGGAGGGCCTCTACAATGAGCAGTTCTTC; d_call: -; v_call: TRBV2; clone_size: medium-sized; j_call: TRBJ2-1
cdr3_aa: CASSFGVGELFF; cdr3_nt: TGTGCCAGCAGCTTTGGGGTCGGGGAGCTGTTTTTT; d_call: -; v_call: TRBV7-2; clone_size: -; j_call: TRBJ2-2
cdr3_aa: CASSEITPSLGAFF; cdr3_nt: TGTGCCAGCAGTGAAATAACCCCTTCACTGGGGGCTTTCTTT; d_call: -; v_call: TRBV6-1; clone_size: medium-sized; j_call: TRBJ1-1
cdr3_aa: CASSETRTVGADTQYF; cdr3_nt: TGTGCCAGCAGTGAGACCCGGACAGTTGGGGCAGATACGCAGTATTTT; d_call: -; v_call: TRBV25-1; clone_size: many; j_call: TRBJ2-3
cdr3_aa: CASSPDTYEQYF; cdr3_nt: TGTGCCAGCAGCCCGGACACTTACGAGCAGTACTTC; d_call: -; v_call: TRBV28; clone_size: -; j_call: TRBJ2-7
cdr3_aa: CASREREYHEQYF; cdr3_nt: TGCGCCAGCAGAGAGCGGGAGTACCACGAGCAGTACTTC; d_call: TRBD2; v_call: TRBV5-1; clone_size: many; j_call: TRBJ2-7
cdr3_aa: CASSIRGQQYGEQFF; cdr3_nt: TGTGCCAGCAGCATTCGGGGACAGCAATATGGCGAGCAGTTCTTC; d_call: TRBD1; v_call: TRBV7-9; clone_size: many; j_call: TRBJ2-1
cdr3_aa: CATPGLVQETQYF; cdr3_nt: TGTGCCACCCCTGGACTAGTTCAAGAGACCCAGTACTTC; d_call: TRBD2; v_call: TRBV24-1; clone_size: many; j_call: TRBJ2-5
cdr3_aa: CSASRGAGRNIQYF; cdr3_nt: TGCAGTGCTAGCAGGGGCGCGGGCAGAAACATTCAGTACTTC; d_call: -; v_call: TRBV20-1; clone_size: many; j_call: TRBJ2-4
cdr3_aa: CASSYRANSYEQYF; cdr3_nt: TGTGCCAGCAGTTACAGGGCCAACTCCTACGAGCAGTACTTC; d_call: -; v_call: TRBV6-5; clone_size: -; j_call: TRBJ2-7
cdr3_aa: CASSFTGAGEAFF; cdr3_nt: TGTGCCAGCAGTTTTACAGGGGCTGGTGAAGCTTTCTTT; d_call: TRBD1; v_call: TRBV12-3/TRBV12-4; clone_size: few; j_call: TRBJ1-1
cdr3_aa: CAWTLAVLPSGELFF; cdr3_nt: TGTGCCTGGACCCTAGCGGTTCTACCGTCCGGGGAGCTGTTTTTT; d_call: TRBD2; v_call: TRBV30; clone_size: many; j_call: TRBJ2-2